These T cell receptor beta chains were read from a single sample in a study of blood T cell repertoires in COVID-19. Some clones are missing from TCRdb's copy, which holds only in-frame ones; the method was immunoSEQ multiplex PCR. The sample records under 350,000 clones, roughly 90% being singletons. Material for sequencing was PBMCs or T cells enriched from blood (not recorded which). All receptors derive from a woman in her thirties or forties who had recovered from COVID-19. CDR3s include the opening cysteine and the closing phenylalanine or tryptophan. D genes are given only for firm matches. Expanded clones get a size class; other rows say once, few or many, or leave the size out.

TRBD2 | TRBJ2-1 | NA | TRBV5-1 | CASSWTSGPLPYNEQFF | TGCGCCAGCAGCTGGACTAGCGGGCCTCTACCCTACAATGAGCAGTTCTTC
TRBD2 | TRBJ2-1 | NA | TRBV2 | CASSRLAGATNEQFF | TGTGCCAGCTCAAGACTAGCGGGAGCAACGAATGAGCAGTTCTTC
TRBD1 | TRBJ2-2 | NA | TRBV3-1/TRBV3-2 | CASSYGTGDTGELFF | TGTGCCAGCAGCTACGGGACAGGGGACACCGGGGAGCTGTTTTTT
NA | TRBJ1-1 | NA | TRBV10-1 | CASSETRNNTEAFF | TGCGCCAGCAGTGAGACTAGAAACAACACTGAAGCTTTCTTT
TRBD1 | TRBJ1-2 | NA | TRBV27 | CASSLNRGQDYGYTF | TGTGCCAGCAGTCTCAACAGGGGGCAGGACTATGGCTACACCTTC
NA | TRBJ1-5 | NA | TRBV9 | CASSRGGAGNQPQHF | TGTGCCAGCAGCAGGGGTGGGGCAGGAAATCAGCCCCAGCATTTT
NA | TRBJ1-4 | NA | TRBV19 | CASSPIVANEKLFF | TGTGCCAGTAGTCCGATAGTGGCTAATGAAAAACTGTTTTTT
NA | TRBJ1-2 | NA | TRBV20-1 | CSASRDGYTF | TGCAGTGCCTCCCGGGATGGCTACACCTTC
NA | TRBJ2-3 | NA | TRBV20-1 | CSASGGVDTQYF | TGCAGTGCTAGTGGGGGCGTAGATACGCAGTATTTT
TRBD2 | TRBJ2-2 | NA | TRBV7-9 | CASSPSGLNTGELFF | TGTGCCAGCAGCCCTAGCGGACTTAACACCGGGGAGCTGTTTTTT
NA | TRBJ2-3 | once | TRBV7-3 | CASSLSNPGTDTQYF | TGTGCCAGCAGCTTAAGCAACCCGGGGACAGATACGCAGTATTTT
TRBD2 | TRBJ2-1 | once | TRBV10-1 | CASTFLPAGEGSSYNEQFF | TGCGCCAGCACATTTCTTCCTGCGGGAGAAGGCTCCTCCTACAATGAGCAGTTCTTC
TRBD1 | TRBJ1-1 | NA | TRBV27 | CASRTGGRTEAFF | TGTGCCAGCCGGACAGGGGGCCGGACTGAAGCTTTCTTT
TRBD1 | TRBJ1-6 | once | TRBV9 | CASSVEGSGQGLHF | TGTGCCAGCAGCGTAGAAGGGTCTGGACAGGGCCTCCACTTT
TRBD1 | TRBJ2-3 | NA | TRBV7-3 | CASSLGLGKGTGVYF | TGTGCCAGCAGCTTAGGTCTGGGTAAGGGGACAGGGGTGTATTTT
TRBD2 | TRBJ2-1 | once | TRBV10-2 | CASSVVSGMEGIADEQFF | TGCGCCAGCAGTGTAGTTAGCGGGATGGAGGGGATAGCGGATGAGCAGTTCTTC
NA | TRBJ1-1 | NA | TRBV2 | CASSDMVLWRAFF | TGTGCCAGCAGTGATATGGTGTTATGGCGGGCTTTCTTT